These 19 T cell receptor beta chains were all obtained from the same sample, sequenced in a study of cytomegalovirus exposure and HLA in healthy donors. Amplification used 60 Vbeta primers and 13 Jbeta primers. Method: immunoSEQ multiplex PCR; TCRdb's copy keeps in-frame clones and lacks some. The repertoire holds over 100,000 clones, with roughly 71% as singletons. Sample: PBMCs. These TCRs come from a woman aged 40 to 50 in good health and CMV-seronegative.

The rearrangement uses TRBV28 and TRBJ1-1; unclear D gene. The V gene lost 1 base and the J gene lost 2 bases, with 5 bases spanning the gap. Looked up from germline, CDR1 is MDHEN and CDR2 is SYDVKM. CDR3 size: 13 residues. The CDR3 is CASSLSLNTEAFF. Written as DNA, the CDR3 is TGTGCCAGCAGTTTATCTCTTAACACTGAAGCTTTCTTT.

The DNA of the CDR3 is TGCGCCAGCAGCCAACTGCCCCAGGGGGTTGGCTCCTATAATTCACCCCTCCACTTT. Translation: CASSQLPQGVGSYNSPLHF. V and J are TRBV4-1 and TRBJ1-6; 7 bases are a match to TRBD1. Germline V lookup: CDR1 MGHRA, CDR2 YSYEKL. CDR3 length: 19 residues. Unmatched junction bases numbered 10, after V lost 2 bases and J lost 0 bases.

The genes are TRBV5-1 and TRBJ2-7; tentative D call: TRBD2 (5 bases). V was pared by 0 bases and J by 4 bases, with 14 bases between. The CDR3 runs 15 residues. Per the germline V gene, CDR1 is SGHRS and CDR2 is YFSETQ. As DNA, the CDR3 is TGCGCCAGCAGCTTGGATCCGGGGAAAGCTTACGAGCAGTACTTC. It is translated as CASSLDPGKAYEQYF.

The genes are TRBV6-5 and TRBJ1-1; 7 bases are shared with TRBD1. From germline, CDR1 is MNHEY and CDR2 SVGAGI. With 7 bases clipped from V and 4 bases from J, the junction kept 6 bases outside the gene matches. This CDR3 is 13 amino acids long. DNA of the CDR3: TGTGCCAGCACCAATTGGGACAGCACTGAAGCTTTCTTT. This translates into CASTNWDSTEAFF.

V is TRBV5-1 and J is TRBJ2-7; D is possibly TRBD1 (6 bases). CDR3 size: 14 residues. Trimming removed 0 bases from V and 2 bases from J, with 9 bases in between. The V gene's germline CDR1 is SGHRS and CDR2 YFSETQ. As DNA, the CDR3 is TGCGCCAGCAGCTTGGATGACAGGACCTACGAGCAGTACTTC. It encodes CASSLDDRTYEQYF.

This sequence joins TRBV5-1 and TRBJ2-5; D perhaps matches TRBD1 (6 bases). CDR1 and CDR2 (germline): SGHRS, YFSETQ. The V gene lost 4 bases and the J gene lost 1 base, with 23 bases spanning the gap. The CDR3 length is 18 residues. In DNA, the CDR3 is TGCGCCAGCAGCCCCCTAGGGGGTTCCCGCCGTGCCCAAGAGACCCAGTACTTC. It codes for CASSPLGGSRRAQETQYF.

The chain combines TRBV29-1 with TRBJ2-7; 8 nucleotides line up with TRBD1. The CDR3 runs to 12 residues. Per the germline V gene, CDR1 is SQVTM and CDR2 is ANQGSEA. V dropped 1 base and J dropped 7; count of bases not matched to a gene: 3. The CDR3 reads CSVEGTGLEQYF. The CDR3 DNA follows: TGCAGCGTTGAAGGGACAGGGTTAGAGCAGTACTTC.

The chain uses TRBV4-3 and TRBJ2-7, with 10 nucleotides matching TRBD2. From germline, CDR1 is LGHNA and CDR2 YSLEER. V was pared by 0 bases and J by 6 bases, with 8 bases of the junction left unmatched. This CDR3 region has 16 residues. The CDR3 region is CASSQDRSGGAREQYF. The CDR3 DNA reads as TGCGCCAGCAGCCAAGATAGAAGCGGGGGGGCCCGCGAGCAGTACTTC.

This clone was detected only a few times. The chain joins TRBV5-1 to TRBJ1-1, with 9 nucleotides matching TRBD1. Germline V lookup: CDR1 SGHRS, CDR2 YFSETQ. CDR3 length: 17 residues. V dropped 4 bases and J dropped 0; count of bases not matched to a gene: 10. CDR3 sequence: CASSVGTGTRMNTEAFF. The CDR3 bases are TGCGCCAGCAGCGTAGGGACAGGGACTAGGATGAACACTGAAGCTTTCTTT.

CDR3 sequence reads: CASSLNPSGGVSYNEQFF. The CDR3 DNA sequence: TGTGCCAGCAGCTTAAATCCCAGCGGGGGTGTTTCCTACAATGAGCAGTTCTTC. The chain combines TRBV7-3 with TRBJ2-1; 8 positions match TRBD2. This CDR3 is 18 amino acids long. The junction had 9 bases not matched to a gene; V was cut back by 1 base and J by 1 base. Per the germline V gene, CDR1 is SGHTA and CDR2 is FQGTGA.

This clone was seen only a few times. The same CDR3 arises from other DNA sequences in this sample as well. This chain uses TRBV5-4 with TRBJ1-2; 7 bases align to TRBD1. V shed 0 bases, J shed 2 bases, and the junction held 4 bases outside the gene matches. The CDR3 is 15 residues long. The V gene's germline CDR1 is SGHNT and CDR2 YYREEE (reference sequence). The CDR3 DNA reads as TGTGCCAGCAGCTTGGAGGCAGGGGGAAACTATGGCTACACCTTC. Its translation is CASSLEAGGNYGYTF.

This chain uses TRBV6-1 with TRBJ2-2; 10 bases are shared with TRBD2. Germline V lookup: CDR1 MNHNS, CDR2 SASEGT. The CDR3 covers 15 residues. V lost 1 base to trimming and J lost 6 bases; unmatched junction nucleotides: 2. CDR3 residues: CASSEGLAGPGELFF. The CDR3, as DNA: TGTGCCAGCAGTGAAGGACTAGCGGGTCCCGGGGAGCTGTTTTTT.

In its sample, this clone was seen a few times. The chain employs TRBV19 and TRBJ1-4; 9 nucleotides line up with TRBD1. CDR3 length: 15 residues. Germline V gene data show CDR1 as LNHDA and CDR2 as SQIVND (reference sequence). The V and J ends lost 3 bases and 7 bases, in that order; junction bases with no gene match: 6. The CDR3 spells CASSIQTGGSEKLFF. CDR3 nucleotides: TGTGCCAGTAGTATTCAGACAGGGGGGTCTGAAAAACTGTTTTTT.

The table lists this clone with a few counts. The rearrangement joins TRBV6-4 to TRBJ2-1; tentative D call: TRBD2 (7 bases). CDR1 is MRHNA, CDR2 SNTAGT, per germline. The CDR3 contains 14 residues. Trimming stripped 4 bases from V and 10 bases from J, with 17 bases between. CDR3 amino acids: CASSVGGGSLEQFF. The CDR3 bases are TGTGCCAGCAGTGTTGGCGGGGGCTCCTTAGAGCAGTTCTTC.

The rearrangement links TRBV28 to TRBJ1-1, with D perhaps matching TRBD1 (6 bases). Germline-derived CDR1 and CDR2 are MDHEN and SYDVKM. The CDR3 is 13 amino acids. With 6 bases removed from V and 11 bases from J, the gap between germline ends came to 19 bases. The CDR3 DNA reads as TGTGCCAGCAGGAAAGGGGGGGCCGGGACGGCTTTCTTT. It encodes CASRKGGAGTAFF.

The J gene is TRBJ1-1, the V gene TRBV28, with unresolved D. Germline V gene sequence: CDR1 MDHEN, CDR2 SYDVKM. V lost 3 bases and J 6 bases, leaving 8 bases between the germline ends. This CDR3 spans 12 amino acids. The CDR3 reads CASSFNRAEAFF. Here the CDR3 DNA reads TGTGCCAGCAGTTTTAACCGGGCTGAAGCTTTCTTT.

The sample holds one count of this clone. The genes are TRBV5-1 and TRBJ1-1, with a possible D match to TRBD1 (5 bases). Per germline, CDR1 SGHRS and CDR2 YFSETQ. This CDR3 spans 15 amino acids. V was cut by 3 bases and J by 0 bases, with 12 bases left in between. The CDR3 region has the DNA TGCGCCAGCAGCTCCCAAGGGGACTTGAACACTGAAGCTTTCTTT. Translating gives CASSSQGDLNTEAFF.

In the case of this clone: The junction departs from germline at one end; a sequencing error may be responsible. Other DNA sequences in this sample translate to the same CDR3. The genes are TRBV27 and TRBJ1-5; no firm D call. CDR1 and CDR2 from the germline V gene are MNHEY and SMNVEV (reference sequence). CDR3 size: 15 residues. The CDR3 loop is CASSLSQNSNQPQHF. The CDR3 DNA follows: TGCGCCAGCAGTTTATCGCAGAACAGCAATCAGCCCCAGCATTTT.

The V and J genes are TRBV19 and TRBJ1-3; D uncertain. Germline V lookup: CDR1 LNHDA, CDR2 SQIVND (reference sequence). V was pared by 3 bases and J by 0 bases, with 12 bases between. The CDR3 spans 16 residues. CDR3 nucleotides: TGTGCCAGTAGTATTTTTCGAAGCTACTCTGGAAACACCATATATTTT. Its protein is CASSIFRSYSGNTIYF.